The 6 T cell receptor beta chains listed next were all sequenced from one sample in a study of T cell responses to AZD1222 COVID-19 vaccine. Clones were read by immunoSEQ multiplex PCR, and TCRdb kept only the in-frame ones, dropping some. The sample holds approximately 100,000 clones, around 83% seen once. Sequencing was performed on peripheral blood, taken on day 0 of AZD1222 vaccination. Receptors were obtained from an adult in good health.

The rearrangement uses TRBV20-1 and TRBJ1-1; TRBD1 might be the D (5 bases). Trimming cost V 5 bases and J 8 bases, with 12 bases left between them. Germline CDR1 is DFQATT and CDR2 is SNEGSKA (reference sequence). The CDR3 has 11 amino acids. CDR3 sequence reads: CSALRTREAFF. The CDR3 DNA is TGCAGTGCTCTTAGGACAAGAGAAGCTTTCTTT.

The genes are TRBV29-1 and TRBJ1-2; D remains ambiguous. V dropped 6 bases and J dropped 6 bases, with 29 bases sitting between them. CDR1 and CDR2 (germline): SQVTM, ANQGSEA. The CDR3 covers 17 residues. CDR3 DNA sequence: TGCAGCGTCCAATATACCTCTCAGGTGACGGCCGTGAATGGCTACACCTTC. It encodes CSVQYTSQVTAVNGYTF.

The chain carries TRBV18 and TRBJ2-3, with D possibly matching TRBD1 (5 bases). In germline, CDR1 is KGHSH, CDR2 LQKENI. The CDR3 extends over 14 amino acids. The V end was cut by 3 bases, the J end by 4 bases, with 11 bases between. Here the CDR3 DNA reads TGTGCCAGCTCACCGGGGCTAGGAGCAGATACGCAGTATTTT. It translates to CASSPGLGADTQYF.

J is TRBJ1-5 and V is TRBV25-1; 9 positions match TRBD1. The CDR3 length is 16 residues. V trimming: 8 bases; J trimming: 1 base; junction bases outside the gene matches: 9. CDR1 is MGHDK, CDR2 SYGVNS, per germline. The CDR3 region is CASGQTGTGSNQPQHF. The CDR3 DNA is TGTGCCAGCGGCCAGACCGGGACAGGGAGCAATCAGCCCCAGCATTTT.

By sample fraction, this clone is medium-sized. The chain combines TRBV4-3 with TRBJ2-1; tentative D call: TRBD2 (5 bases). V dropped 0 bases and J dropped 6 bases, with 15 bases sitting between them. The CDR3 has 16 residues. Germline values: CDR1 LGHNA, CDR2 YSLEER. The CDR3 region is CASSQERTWASNEQFF. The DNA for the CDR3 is TGCGCCAGCAGCCAAGAGCGGACTTGGGCCTCCAATGAGCAGTTCTTC.

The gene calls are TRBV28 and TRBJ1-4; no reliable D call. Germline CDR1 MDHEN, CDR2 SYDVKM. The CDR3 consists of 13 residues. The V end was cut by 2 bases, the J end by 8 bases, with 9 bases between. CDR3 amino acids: CASSLVPYEKLFF. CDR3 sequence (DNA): TGTGCCAGCAGTTTAGTTCCGTACGAAAAACTGTTTTTT. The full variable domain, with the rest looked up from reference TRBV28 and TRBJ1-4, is DVKVTQSSRYLVKRTGEKVFLECVQDMDHENMFWYRQDPGLGLRLIYFSYDVKMKEKGDIPEGYSVSREKKERFSLILESASTNQTSMYLCASSLVPYEKLFFGSGTQLSVL.